The entry that follows covers one TCR beta chain sequence. The CDR3 contains 11 residues. Germline V gene sequence: CDR1 LGHDT, CDR2 YNNKEL (reference sequence). V lost 8 bases, J lost 10 bases, and 3 bases stayed unmatched. cDNA came from around 0.54 to 1 ug RNA primed by random hexamers. Using its own MiXCR run on the immunoSEQ multiplex PCR reads, TCRdb lists one record per CDR3 protein. The sample lists just over 300,000 distinct CDR3 sequences, around 90% seen once, with over 0.065% in the top ten. In blood CD8+ and CD4+ T cells, TCR beta underwent sequencing. The multiple sclerosis controls consisted of treatment-naive patients with relapsing-remitting disease, either stable or active. FACS enriched CD8+ TEMRA cells, while bulk CD8+ and CD4+ were negatively isolated. The sample originates from a study of CD8 T cells in Susac syndrome.

Sequenced material: CD4+ T cells from PBMCs. The receptor's source is a human donor with multiple sclerosis. The rearrangement links TRBV3-1 to TRBJ1-1; 11 positions agree with TRBD1. The CDR3 nucleotides are TGTGCCAGCGGACAGGGGGCAGCAGCTTTCTTT. It translates to CASGQGAAAFF.